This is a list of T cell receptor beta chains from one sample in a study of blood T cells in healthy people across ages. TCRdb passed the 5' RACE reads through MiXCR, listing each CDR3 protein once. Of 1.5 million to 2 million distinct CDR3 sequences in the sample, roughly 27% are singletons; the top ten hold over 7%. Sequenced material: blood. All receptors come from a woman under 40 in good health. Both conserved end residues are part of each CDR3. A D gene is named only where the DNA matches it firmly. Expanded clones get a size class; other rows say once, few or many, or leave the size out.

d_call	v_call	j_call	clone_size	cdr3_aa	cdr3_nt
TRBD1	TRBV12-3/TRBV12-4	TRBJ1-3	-	CASSQTGASGNTIYF	TGTGCCAGCAGTCAGACAGGGGCCTCTGGAAACACCATATATTTT
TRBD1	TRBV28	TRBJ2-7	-	CASRPGQGMGEQYF	TGTGCCAGCAGACCGGGACAGGGAATGGGCGAGCAGTACTTC
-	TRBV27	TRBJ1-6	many	CASSLKGAPDSPLHF	TGTGCCAGCAGTTTGAAAGGGGCTCCAGATTCACCCCTCCACTTT
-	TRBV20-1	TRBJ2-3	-	CSARAAGSTDTQYF	TGCAGTGCTAGAGCGGCAGGGAGCACAGATACGCAGTATTTT
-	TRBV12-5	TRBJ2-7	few	CASGPTGPYEQYF	TGTGCTAGTGGACCGACAGGACCCTACGAGCAGTACTTC
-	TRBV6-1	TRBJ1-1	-	CASSLDWDTNTEAFF	TGTGCCAGCAGTCTTGACTGGGATACGAACACTGAAGCTTTCTTT
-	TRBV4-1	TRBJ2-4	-	CASNQESKFSKNIQYF	TGCGCCAGCAACCAAGAGTCAAAGTTCAGCAAAAACATTCAGTACTTC
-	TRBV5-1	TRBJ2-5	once	CASIDYPEETQYF	TGCGCCAGCATAGACTACCCCGAAGAGACCCAGTACTTC
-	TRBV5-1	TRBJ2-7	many	CASSGRAGSYEQYF	TGCGCCAGCAGCGGCAGGGCTGGCTCCTACGAGCAGTACTTC
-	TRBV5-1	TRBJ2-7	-	CASSFYRGPNEQYF	TGCGCCAGCAGCTTCTATCGGGGGCCCAACGAGCAGTACTTC
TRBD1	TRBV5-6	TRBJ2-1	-	CASSLDGTANMFF	TGTGCCAGCAGCTTGGACGGGACAGCAAATATGTTCTTC
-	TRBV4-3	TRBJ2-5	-	CASSQRDLQAETQYF	TGCGCCAGCAGCCAGAGGGACCTCCAAGCGGAGACCCAGTACTTC
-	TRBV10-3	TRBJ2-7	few	CAISEFDRGEQYF	TGTGCCATCAGTGAGTTCGACCGAGGCGAGCAGTACTTC
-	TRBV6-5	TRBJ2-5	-	CASSTGQMSLETQYF	TGTGCCAGCAGTACGGGACAAATGAGTCTAGAGACCCAGTACTTC
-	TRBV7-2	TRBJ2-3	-	CASSLAGRPTDTQYF	TGTGCCAGCAGCTTAGCGGGACGCCCCACAGATACGCAGTATTTT
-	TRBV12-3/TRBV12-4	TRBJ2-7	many	CASKGGAYEQYF	TGTGCCAGCAAGGGGGGGGCCTACGAGCAGTACTTC
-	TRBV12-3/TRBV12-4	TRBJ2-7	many	CASSFQGWQYF	TGTGCCAGCAGTTTCCAAGGTTGGCAGTACTTC
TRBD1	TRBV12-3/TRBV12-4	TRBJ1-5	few	CASSSARGLSNQPQHF	TGTGCCAGCAGTTCGGCCAGGGGGCTGAGCAATCAGCCCCAGCATTTT
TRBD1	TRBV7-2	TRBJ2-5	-	CTSSLTGDETQYF	TGTACCAGCAGCCTCACAGGGGATGAGACCCAGTACTTC
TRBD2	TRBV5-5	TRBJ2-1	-	CASSRRTSDEQFF	TGTGCCAGCAGCCGCCGGACTAGCGATGAGCAGTTCTTC
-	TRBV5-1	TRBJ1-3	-	CASSLSVAASGNTIYF	TGCGCCAGCAGCTTAAGTGTTGCTGCCTCTGGAAACACCATATATTTT
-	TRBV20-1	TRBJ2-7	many	CSARSPPSYEQYF	TGCAGTGCTAGGTCTCCCCCATCCTACGAGCAGTACTTC
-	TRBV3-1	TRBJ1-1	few	CAGSQDPQSTEAFF	TGTGCCGGCAGCCAAGATCCACAGTCCACTGAAGCTTTCTTT
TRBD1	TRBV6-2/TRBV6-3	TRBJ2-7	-	CASSLRDRVIEQYF	TGTGCCAGCAGTCTCCGGGACAGGGTAATCGAGCAGTACTTC
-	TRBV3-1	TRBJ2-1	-	CASSQGQIPYNEQFF	TGTGCCAGCAGCCAAGGTCAGATTCCCTACAATGAGCAGTTCTTC
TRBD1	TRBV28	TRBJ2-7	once	CVSRRPWDRVPYEQYF	TGTGTCAGCAGGCGACCATGGGACAGGGTGCCCTACGAGCAGTACTTC
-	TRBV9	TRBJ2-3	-	CASSPLPGASTDTQYF	TGTGCCAGCAGCCCCCTCCCGGGGGCCAGCACAGATACGCAGTATTTT
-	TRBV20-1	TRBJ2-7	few	CSARGAPYEQYF	TGCAGTGCTAGAGGGGCCCCCTACGAGCAGTACTTC
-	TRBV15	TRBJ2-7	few	CATSREGRLYEQYF	TGTGCCACCAGCAGAGAGGGACGGCTCTACGAGCAGTACTTC
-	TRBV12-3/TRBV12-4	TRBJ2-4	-	CASSLRRDIQYF	TGTGCCAGCAGTTTAAGGAGGGACATTCAGTACTTC
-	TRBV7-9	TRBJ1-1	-	CASSPRLGGPNTEAFF	TGTGCCAGCAGCCCTCGACTGGGGGGCCCGAACACTGAAGCTTTCTTT
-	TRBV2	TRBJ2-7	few	CASSAVQGLYEQYF	TGTGCCAGCAGTGCTGTACAGGGATTGTACGAGCAGTACTTC
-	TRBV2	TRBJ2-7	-	CTSSEVVRGEWYEQYF	TGTACCAGCAGTGAAGTGGTCAGGGGGGAGTGGTACGAGCAGTACTTC
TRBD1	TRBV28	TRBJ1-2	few	CASSLWGGTGYGYTF	TGTGCCAGCAGTTTATGGGGGGGGACAGGCTATGGCTACACCTTC
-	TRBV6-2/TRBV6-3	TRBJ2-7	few	CASSYGPGPAGEQYF	TGTGCCAGCAGTTACGGGCCAGGGCCGGCGGGGGAGCAGTACTTC
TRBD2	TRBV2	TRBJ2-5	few	CASTGTSGQEAQYF	TGTGCCAGCACCGGGACTAGCGGTCAAGAGGCCCAGTACTTC
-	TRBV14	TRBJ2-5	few	CASSQEDTWETQYF	TGTGCCAGCAGCCAAGAAGACACCTGGGAGACCCAGTACTTC
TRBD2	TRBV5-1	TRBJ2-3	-	CASSGTSGGWTDTQYF	TGCGCCAGCAGCGGGACTAGTGGGGGGTGGACAGATACGCAGTATTTT
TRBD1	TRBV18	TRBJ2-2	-	CASPPPDRGGTGELVF	TGTGCCAGCCCACCACCGGACAGGGGTGGAACCGGGGAGCTGGTTTTT
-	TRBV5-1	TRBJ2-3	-	CASRLPIAGIGGTDTQYF	TGCGCCAGCAGGCTCCCGATCGCGGGGATAGGAGGCACAGATACGCAGTATTTT
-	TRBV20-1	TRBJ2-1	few	CSARDQRTVGEQFF	TGCAGTGCTAGAGATCAGCGGACAGTTGGTGAGCAGTTCTTC
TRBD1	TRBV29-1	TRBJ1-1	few	CSVHRGAEAFF	TGCAGCGTCCACAGGGGCGCTGAAGCTTTCTTT
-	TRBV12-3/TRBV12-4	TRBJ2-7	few	CASSSLGQDISYEQYF	TGTGCCAGCAGTTCTTTGGGGCAGGACATCTCCTACGAGCAGTACTTC
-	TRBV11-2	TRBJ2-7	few	CASSLDGRAGAEQYF	TGTGCCAGCAGCTTAGATGGGCGGGCCGGGGCCGAGCAGTACTTC
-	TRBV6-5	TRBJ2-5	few	CASSYSMGGHQETQYF	TGTGCCAGCAGTTACTCGATGGGCGGGCACCAAGAGACCCAGTACTTC
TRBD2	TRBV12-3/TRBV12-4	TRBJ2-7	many	CASSLSGLANEQYF	TGTGCCAGCAGTTTATCGGGACTAGCCAACGAGCAGTACTTC
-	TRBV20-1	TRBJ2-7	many	CSAQSRNRDSSEQYF	TGCAGTGCTCAGAGCCGCAACCGGGACTCGAGCGAGCAGTACTTC
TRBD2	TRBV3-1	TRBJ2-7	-	CAGSQTRLAEQYF	TGTGCCGGCAGCCAAACCCGACTAGCCGAGCAGTACTTC
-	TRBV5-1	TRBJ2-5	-	CASSFDREVETQYF	TGCGCCAGCAGCTTTGACAGGGAGGTTGAGACCCAGTACTTC
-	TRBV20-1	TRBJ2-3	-	CSARDYERSTDTQYF	TGCAGTGCTAGAGATTACGAGCGGTCCACAGATACGCAGTATTTT
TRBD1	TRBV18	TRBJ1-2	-	CASSPGTGVDYGYTF	TGTGCCAGCTCACCAGGGACAGGGGTGGACTATGGCTACACCTTC
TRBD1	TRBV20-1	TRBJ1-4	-	CSAQDRVGEKRFF	TGCAGTGCTCAGGACAGGGTCGGCGAAAAACGGTTTTTT